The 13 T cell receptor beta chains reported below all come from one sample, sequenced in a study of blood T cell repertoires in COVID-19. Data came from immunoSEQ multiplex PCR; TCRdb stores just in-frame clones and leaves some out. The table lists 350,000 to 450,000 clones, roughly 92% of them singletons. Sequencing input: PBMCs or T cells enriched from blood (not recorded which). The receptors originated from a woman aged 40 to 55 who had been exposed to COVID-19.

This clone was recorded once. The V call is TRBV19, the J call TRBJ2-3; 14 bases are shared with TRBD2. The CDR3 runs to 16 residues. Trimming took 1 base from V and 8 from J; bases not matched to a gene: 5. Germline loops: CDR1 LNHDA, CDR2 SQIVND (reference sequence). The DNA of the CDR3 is TGTGCCAGTAGTATAGCGCGACTAGCGGGGGGGCCTACGCAGTATTTT. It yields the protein CASSIARLAGGPTQYF.

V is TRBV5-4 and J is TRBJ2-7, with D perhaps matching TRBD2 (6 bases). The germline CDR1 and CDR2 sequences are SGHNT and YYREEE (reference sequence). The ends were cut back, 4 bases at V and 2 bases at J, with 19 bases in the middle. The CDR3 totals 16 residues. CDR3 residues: CASSQGGTLPAYEQYF. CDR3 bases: TGTGCCAGCAGCCAAGGTGGGACTCTTCCGGCCTACGAGCAGTACTTC. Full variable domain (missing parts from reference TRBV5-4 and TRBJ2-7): ETGVTQSPTHLIKTRGQQVTLRCSSQSGHNTVSWYQQALGQGPQFIFQYYREEENGRGNFPPRFSGLQFPNYSSELNVNALELDDSALYLCASSQGGTLPAYEQYFGPGTRLTVT.

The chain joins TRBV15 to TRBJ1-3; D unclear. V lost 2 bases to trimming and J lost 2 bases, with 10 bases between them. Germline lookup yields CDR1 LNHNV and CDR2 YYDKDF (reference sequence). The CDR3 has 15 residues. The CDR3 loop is CATSRPGTPGNTIYF. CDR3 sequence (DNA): TGTGCCACCAGCAGACCGGGAACCCCTGGAAACACCATATATTTT.

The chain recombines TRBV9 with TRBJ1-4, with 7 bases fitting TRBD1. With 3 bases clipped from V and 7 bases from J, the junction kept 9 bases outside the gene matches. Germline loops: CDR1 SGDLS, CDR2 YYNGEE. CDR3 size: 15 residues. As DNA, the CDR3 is TGTGCCAGCAGCGGCCTACAGGGGTATGCTGAAAAACTGTTTTTT. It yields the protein CASSGLQGYAEKLFF.

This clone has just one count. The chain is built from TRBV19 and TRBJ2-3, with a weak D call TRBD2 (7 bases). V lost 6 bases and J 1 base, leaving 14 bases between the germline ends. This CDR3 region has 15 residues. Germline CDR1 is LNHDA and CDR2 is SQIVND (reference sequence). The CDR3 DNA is TGTGCCAGTAGCGAGGGGGGGCGGGGCACAGATACGCAGTATTTT. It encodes CASSEGGRGTDTQYF.

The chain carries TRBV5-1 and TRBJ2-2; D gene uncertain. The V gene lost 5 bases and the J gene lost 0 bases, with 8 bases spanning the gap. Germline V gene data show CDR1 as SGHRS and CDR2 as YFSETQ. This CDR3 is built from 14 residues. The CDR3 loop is CASRREANTGELFF. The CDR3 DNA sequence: TGCGCCAGCAGGCGAGAAGCGAACACCGGGGAGCTGTTTTTT.

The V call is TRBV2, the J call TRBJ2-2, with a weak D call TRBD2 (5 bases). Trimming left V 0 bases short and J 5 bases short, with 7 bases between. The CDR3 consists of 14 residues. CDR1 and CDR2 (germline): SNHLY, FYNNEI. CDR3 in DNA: TGTGCCAGCAGTGAAGCCACTAGGACCGGGGAGCTGTTTTTT. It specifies CASSEATRTGELFF.

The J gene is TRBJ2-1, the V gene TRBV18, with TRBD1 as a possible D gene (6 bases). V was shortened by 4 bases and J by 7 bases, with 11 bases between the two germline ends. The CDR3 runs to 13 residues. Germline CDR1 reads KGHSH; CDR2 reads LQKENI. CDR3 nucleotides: TGTGCCAGCTCACTTCAGGGGAAGAATGAGCAGTTCTTC. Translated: CASSLQGKNEQFF.

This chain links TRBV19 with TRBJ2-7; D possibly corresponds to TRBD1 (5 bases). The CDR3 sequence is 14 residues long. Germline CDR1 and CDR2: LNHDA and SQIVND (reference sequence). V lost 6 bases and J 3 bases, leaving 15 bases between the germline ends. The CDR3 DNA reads TGTGCCAGTAGCGTTACAAGGACAAACTACGAGCAGTACTTC. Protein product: CASSVTRTNYEQYF. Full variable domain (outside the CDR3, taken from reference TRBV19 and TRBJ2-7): DGGITQSPKYLFRKEGQNVTLSCEQNLNHDAMYWYRQDPGQGLRLIYYSQIVNDFQKGDIAEGYSVSREKKESFPLTVTSAQKNPTAFYLCASSVTRTNYEQYFGPGTRLTVT.

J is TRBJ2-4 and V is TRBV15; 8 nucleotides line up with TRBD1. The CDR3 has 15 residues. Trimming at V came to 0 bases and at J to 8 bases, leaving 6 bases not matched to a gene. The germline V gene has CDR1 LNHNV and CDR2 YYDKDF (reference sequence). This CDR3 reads CATSRDRDRGHIQYF. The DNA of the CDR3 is TGTGCCACCAGCAGAGACAGAGACAGGGGACACATTCAGTACTTC.

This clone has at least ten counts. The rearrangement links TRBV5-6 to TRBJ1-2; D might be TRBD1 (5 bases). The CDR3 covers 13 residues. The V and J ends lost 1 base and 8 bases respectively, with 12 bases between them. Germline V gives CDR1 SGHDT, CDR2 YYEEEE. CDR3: CASSLKHRSGYTF. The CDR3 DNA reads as TGTGCCAGCAGCTTGAAGCACAGGTCGGGCTACACCTTC. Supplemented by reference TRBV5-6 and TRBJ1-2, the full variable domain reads DAGVTQSPTHLIKTRGQQVTLRCSPKSGHDTVSWYQQALGQGPQFIFQYYEEEERQRGNFPDRFSGHQFPNYSSELNVNALLLGDSALYLCASSLKHRSGYTFGSGTRLTVV.

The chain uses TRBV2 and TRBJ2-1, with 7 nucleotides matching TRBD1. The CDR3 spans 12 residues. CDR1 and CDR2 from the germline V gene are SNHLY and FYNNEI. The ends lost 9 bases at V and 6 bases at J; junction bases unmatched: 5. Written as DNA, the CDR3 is TGTGCCAGTAGGACAGGTTTCAATGAGCAGTTCTTC. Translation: CASRTGFNEQFF.

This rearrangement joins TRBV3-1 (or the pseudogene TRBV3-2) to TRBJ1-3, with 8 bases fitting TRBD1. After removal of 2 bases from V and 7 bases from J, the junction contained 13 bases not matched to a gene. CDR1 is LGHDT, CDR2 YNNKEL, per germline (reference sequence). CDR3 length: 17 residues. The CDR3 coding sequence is TGTGCCAGCAGCCAAACCAAACGACAGGGGTTAGGGAACACCATATATTTT. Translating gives CASSQTKRQGLGNTIYF.